This T cell receptor (beta chain) came from a study of blood T cell repertoires in COVID-19. CDR1 and CDR2 from the germline V gene are SNHLY and FYNNEI. This CDR3 has 15 amino acids. The V end lost 5 bases, the J end lost 0 bases, and 10 bases lay between the germline ends. The repertoire was sequenced with immunoSEQ multiplex PCR; TCRdb's copy has only in-frame clones and lacks some. Among hundreds of thousands of clones listed, about 86% were seen once. Material for sequencing was peripheral blood. The sequence derives from a woman aged 55 to 70 with COVID-19, enrolled during active disease. The chain has TRBV2 and TRBJ2-2, with D maybe TRBD2 (7 bases). CDR3 in DNA: TGTGCCAGCAGTCGGGGGGCCCCGAACACCGGGGAGCTGTTTTTT. Protein: CASSRGAPNTGELFF.